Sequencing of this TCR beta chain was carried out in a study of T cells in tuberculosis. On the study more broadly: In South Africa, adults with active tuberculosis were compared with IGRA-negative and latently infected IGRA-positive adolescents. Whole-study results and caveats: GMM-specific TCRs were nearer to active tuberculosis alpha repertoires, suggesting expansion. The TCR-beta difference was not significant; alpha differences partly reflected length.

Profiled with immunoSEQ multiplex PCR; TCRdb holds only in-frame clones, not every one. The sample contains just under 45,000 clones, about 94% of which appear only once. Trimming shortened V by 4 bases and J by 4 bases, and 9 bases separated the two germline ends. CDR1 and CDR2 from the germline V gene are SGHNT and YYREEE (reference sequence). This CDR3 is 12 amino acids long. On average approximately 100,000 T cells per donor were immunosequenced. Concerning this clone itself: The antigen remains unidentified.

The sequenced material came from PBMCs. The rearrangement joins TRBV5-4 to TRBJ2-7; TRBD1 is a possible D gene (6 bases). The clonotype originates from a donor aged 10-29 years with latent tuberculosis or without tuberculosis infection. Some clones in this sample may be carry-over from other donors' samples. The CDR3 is CASSVTGYEQYF. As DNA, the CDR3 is TGTGCCAGCAGCGTAACAGGGTACGAGCAGTACTTC.